The 24 T cell receptor beta chains presented below share a single source sample, sequenced in a study of T cells after yellow fever vaccination. Each CDR3 protein is one row after TCRdb ran MiXCR on the 5' RACE reads. The table lists approximately 510,000 distinct CDR3 sequences, 21% of them singletons. Sample: PBMCs, taken about 20 days after the first yellow fever vaccination. The source is a man younger than 30 who received the YFV17D yellow fever vaccine.

This clonotype was detected only a few times. The rearrangement links TRBV4-3 to TRBJ2-7; no clear D gene. Trimming stripped 0 bases from V and 3 bases from J, with 12 bases between. Per the germline V gene, CDR1 is LGHNA and CDR2 is YSLEER. This CDR3 spans 15 amino acids. The CDR3 region has the DNA TGCGCCAGCAGCCAAGACTGGGCAGGCCTCTACGAGCAGTACTTC. Its translation: CASSQDWAGLYEQYF.

The chain's CDR3 is CSAAPAGGSDTQYF. CDR3 sequence (DNA): TGCAGTGCTGCTCCAGCGGGGGGTTCAGATACGCAGTATTTT. The chain joins TRBV20-1 to TRBJ2-3, with 9 bases matching TRBD2. Trimming removed 5 bases from V and 4 bases from J; junction bases left unmatched: 7. Germline assignment: CDR1 DFQATT and CDR2 SNEGSKA (reference sequence). CDR3 length: 14 amino acids.

The V call is TRBV6-2 or TRBV6-3, the J call TRBJ2-5; D is uncertain. V gave up 2 bases and J gave up 5 bases, with 9 bases separating them. The CDR3 totals 13 residues. The V gene's germline CDR1 is MNHEY and CDR2 SVGEGT. The CDR3 bases are TGTGCCAGCAGTTACCTAGTACGGGAGACCCAGTACTTC. Translating gives CASSYLVRETQYF.

This clonotype was recorded a few times. V gene TRBV20-1 combines with J gene TRBJ1-2, with 9 bases aligning to TRBD1. V lost 2 bases to trimming and J lost 3 bases; unmatched junction nucleotides: 16. This CDR3 has 18 residues. Germline CDR1 and CDR2: DFQATT and SNEGSKA (reference sequence). The CDR3 is CSARWRLWGQGSDYGYTF. CDR3 coding DNA: TGCAGTGCTAGATGGAGGCTCTGGGGACAGGGATCGGACTATGGCTACACCTTC.

The chain couples TRBV11-2 to TRBJ2-3; no firm D call. CDR3 size: 14 residues. Trimming pared 0 bases from V and 5 bases from J, leaving 9 bases between. Germline loops: CDR1 SGHAT, CDR2 FQNNGV. The chain's CDR3 is CASSLDLRVDTQYF. The CDR3 DNA follows: TGTGCCAGCAGCTTAGATCTAAGGGTAGATACGCAGTATTTT.

This clonotype was found a few times. J is TRBJ1-5 and V is TRBV7-9; 9 positions agree with TRBD1. The J segment lost 7 bases and the V segment lost 5 bases, leaving 9 bases of the junction unmatched. Per the germline V gene, CDR1 is SEHNR and CDR2 is FQNEAQ (reference sequence). The CDR3 runs to 15 residues. The CDR3 sequence: CASSPRRDRDQPQHF. The CDR3 DNA reads TGTGCCAGCAGCCCACGCCGGGACAGGGACCAGCCCCAGCATTTT. Filled out from reference TRBV7-9 and TRBJ1-5, the complete variable domain reads DTGVSQNPRHKITKRGQNVTFRCDPISEHNRLYWYRQTLGQGPEFLTYFQNEAQLEKSRLLSDRFSAERPKGSFSTLEIQRTEQGDSAMYLCASSPRRDRDQPQHFGDGTRLSIL.

The chain carries TRBV4-1 and TRBJ2-1, with 13 bases matching TRBD2. This CDR3 has 16 amino acids. Germline V gives CDR1 MGHRA, CDR2 YSYEKL. After removal of 3 bases from V and 5 bases from J, the junction contained 4 bases not matched to a gene. The CDR3 nucleotides are TGCGCCAGCAGCCAGATACTAGCGGGGGGGAACAATGAGCAGTTCTTC. It encodes CASSQILAGGNNEQFF.

This chain joins TRBV7-3 and TRBJ2-3; TRBD1 agrees at 8 bases. The V segment lost 5 bases and the J segment 7 bases; nucleotides outside the gene matches: 11. Germline CDR1 reads SGHTA; CDR2 reads FQGTGA. This CDR3 comprises 15 residues. DNA of the CDR3: TGTGCCAGCAGCCCTACCGGGACAGGTATTAATACGCAGTATTTT. It specifies CASSPTGTGINTQYF. The whole variable domain, remainder taken from reference TRBV7-3 and TRBJ2-3, is GAGVSQTPSNKVTEKGKYVELRCDPISGHTALYWYRQSLGQGPEFLIYFQGTGAADDSGLPNDRFFAVRPEGSVSTLKIQRTERGDSAVYLCASSPTGTGINTQYFGPGTRLTVL.

The chain recombines TRBV5-1 with TRBJ2-2; 9 bases are a match to TRBD1. Germline V gives CDR1 SGHRS, CDR2 YFSETQ. There are 16 residues in the CDR3. The trim removed 2 bases at V and 4 bases at J, leaving 6 bases unmatched. The CDR3, as DNA: TGCGCCAGCAGCTTTACAGGGGGCGAAGGCACCGGGGAGCTGTTTTTT. Protein product: CASSFTGGEGTGELFF.

The genes are TRBV10-3 and TRBJ1-1, with D unclear. With 3 bases removed from V and 1 base from J, the gap between germline ends came to 6 bases. CDR1 ENHRY and CDR2 SYGVKD come from the germline V gene. The CDR3 spans 13 residues. The CDR3 region is CAISESPNTEAFF. CDR3 nucleotides: TGTGCCATCAGTGAATCACCGAACACTGAAGCTTTCTTT.

There are many counts of this clonotype. The V and J genes are TRBV20-1 and TRBJ2-7, with D possibly matching TRBD1 (5 bases). The CDR3 runs to 14 residues. CDR1 and CDR2 (germline): DFQATT, SNEGSKA (reference sequence). Deletions cut 1 base from V and 0 bases from J, with 10 bases between. CDR3 loop: CSARGGDSSYEQYV. DNA of the CDR3: TGCAGTGCTAGAGGTGGAGACAGCTCCTACGAGCAGTACGTC.

The rearrangement joins TRBV29-1 to TRBJ2-7, with D tentatively TRBD2 (6 bases). The CDR3 covers 12 residues. Trimming shortened V by 7 bases and J by 0 bases, and 10 bases separated the two germline ends. Germline V gene data show CDR1 as SQVTM and CDR2 as ANQGSEA. CDR3 nucleotide sequence: TGCAGCGCAACGGGACTCTCCTACGAGCAGTACTTC. Translation gives CSATGLSYEQYF.

A few counts support this clonotype. V usage is TRBV29-1 and J usage is TRBJ2-1; D may be TRBD1 or TRBD2 (6 bases each). Trimming cost V 8 bases and J 10 bases, with 21 bases left between them. Germline V lookup: CDR1 SQVTM, CDR2 ANQGSEA. This CDR3 is built from 13 residues. The CDR3 bases are TGCAGCTCCCTAAGACCGGGGGCAACAGAGCAGTTCTTC. This gives the protein CSSLRPGATEQFF.

The chain couples TRBV7-9 to TRBJ1-2; D perhaps matches TRBD1 (6 bases). The V end lost 3 bases, the J end lost 6 bases, and 11 bases lay between the germline ends. This CDR3 comprises 13 residues. Germline assignment: CDR1 SEHNR and CDR2 FQNEAQ (reference sequence). The CDR3 reads CASSFVQGDGYTF. The CDR3, as DNA: TGTGCCAGCAGCTTCGTACAGGGCGATGGCTACACCTTC.

The chain joins TRBV3-1 to TRBJ1-5; D gene ambiguous. This CDR3 contains 15 residues. V was shortened by 1 base and J by 1 base, with 8 bases between the two germline ends. Germline loops: CDR1 LGHDT, CDR2 YNNKEL (reference sequence). CDR3 in DNA: TGTGCCAGCAGCCAAGGCCTCGAAAGCAATCAGCCCCAGCATTTT. Translation gives CASSQGLESNQPQHF.

This clonotype was detected a few times. The V gene is TRBV11-3, the J gene TRBJ1-1; 8 bases map to TRBD1. CDR1 SGHNT and CDR2 YENEEA come from the germline V gene. V shed 1 base, J shed 3 bases, and the junction held 7 bases outside the gene matches. The CDR3 consists of 16 residues. The CDR3 sequence is CASSLGQGASYTEAFF. In DNA form, the CDR3 reads TGTGCCAGCAGCTTAGGCCAGGGGGCCTCCTACACTGAAGCTTTCTTT. Full variable domain (rest looked up from reference TRBV11-3 and TRBJ1-1): EAGVVQSPRYKIIEKKQPVAFWCNPISGHNTLYWYLQNLGQGPELLIRYENEEAVDDSQLPKDRFSAERLKGVDSTLKIQPAELGDSAVYLCASSLGQGASYTEAFFGQGTRLTVV.

In this sample, this clonotype turned up a few times. As DNA, the CDR3 is TGTGCCAGCAGCCGGGACAGGGGGTCCGGTGAAGCTTTCTTT. The encoded protein is CASSRDRGSGEAFF. The chain is built from TRBV5-4 and TRBJ1-1, with TRBD1 matching over 11 bases. V was pared by 4 bases and J by 7 bases, with 6 bases of the junction left unmatched. The CDR3 runs to 14 residues. Germline V gene lookup returns CDR1 SGHNT and CDR2 YYREEE (reference sequence).

This chain connects TRBV4-3 to TRBJ2-1; unclear D gene. CDR1 LGHNA and CDR2 YSLEER come from the germline V gene. Trimming cost V 3 bases and J 0 bases, with 15 bases left between them. The CDR3 has 17 residues. The CDR3 nucleotides read TGCGCCAGCAGCCATACCCTTCCCCTGAGCTCCTACAATGAGCAGTTCTTC. As protein: CASSHTLPLSSYNEQFF.

This clonotype showed up just once. The J gene is TRBJ1-2, the V gene TRBV7-9; no definite D call. Germline-derived CDR1 and CDR2 are SEHNR and FQNEAQ (reference sequence). The ends were cut back, 1 base at V and 5 bases at J, with 20 bases in the middle. The CDR3 extends over 17 amino acids. As DNA, the CDR3 is TGTGCCAGCAGCTTAGAAGCCCCGTTGGTAGGGCGATATGGCTACACCTTC. The encoded protein is CASSLEAPLVGRYGYTF.

The V and J genes are TRBV2 and TRBJ1-2; 10 positions match TRBD1. Trimming cost V 8 bases and J 4 bases; bases outside gene matches: 13. CDR1 and CDR2 from the germline V gene are SNHLY and FYNNEI. The CDR3 loop spans 16 amino acids. CDR3 DNA: TGTGCCAGCGCAGGACCTCCGGGACAGGGGATCTATGGCTACACCTTC. Translating gives CASAGPPGQGIYGYTF.

The V call is TRBV28, the J call TRBJ2-1; 7 positions match TRBD2. CDR3 length equals 15 residues. Trimming removed 6 bases from V and 1 base from J; junction bases left unmatched: 6. Germline V gives CDR1 MDHEN, CDR2 SYDVKM. The CDR3 bases are TGTGCCAGCAGCATCAGCGGGGAATCCTACAATGAGCAGTTCTTC. It encodes CASSISGESYNEQFF.

This chain links TRBV15 with TRBJ2-1, with D perhaps matching TRBD2 (7 bases). CDR1 and CDR2 from the germline V gene are LNHNV and YYDKDF (reference sequence). Trimming shortened V by 0 bases and J by 6 bases, and 12 bases separated the two germline ends. The CDR3 consists of 15 residues. CDR3 sequence (DNA): TGTGCCACCAGCAGAGATCTAGGGGGGGTCAATGAGCAGTTCTTC. Protein product: CATSRDLGGVNEQFF.

In this sample, this clonotype turned up a few times. The rearrangement uses TRBV29-1 and TRBJ1-2; the D gene is possibly TRBD1 (5 bases). Germline CDR1 reads SQVTM; CDR2 reads ANQGSEA. The V end was cut by 6 bases, the J end by 3 bases, with 11 bases between. This CDR3 region has 12 residues. The CDR3 spells CSVGPSDYGYTF. The CDR3 coding sequence is TGCAGCGTGGGACCGTCAGACTATGGCTACACCTTC.

This clonotype was counted many times. The rearrangement links TRBV12-3 or TRBV12-4 to TRBJ2-7; tentative D call: TRBD1 (6 bases). The CDR3 consists of 15 residues. Trimming stripped 5 bases from V and 0 bases from J, with 14 bases between. DNA of the CDR3: TGTGCCAGCAGTCTGGACAGTGCTAGCTCCTACGAGCAGTACTTC. It encodes CASSLDSASSYEQYF.